This T cell receptor (beta chain) was captured in a study of neoadjuvant anti-PD-1 for oral cavity cancer. Stage II-IVA oral cavity squamous cell carcinoma was new and untreated by systemic or radiation therapy. Germline V gene data show CDR1 as SEHNR and CDR2 as FQNEAQ (reference sequence). CDR3 length: 14 amino acids. Trimming took off 5 bases at V and 2 bases at J, with 13 bases between the two ends. Repertoires were generated with immunoSEQ multiplex PCR, while TCRdb's copy carries only in-frame clones and drops some. The data show about 15,000 clones, with about 66% seen just once and about 2.4% held by the top ten. This clone was seen only a few times. Other DNA variants within this sample encode the same CDR3.

This rearrangement joins TRBV7-9 to TRBJ2-7; D remains unclear. The sequence came from a person aged 35-79 years with oral cavity squamous cell carcinoma. Sequencing used PBMCs, obtained before nivolumab (anti-PD-1) treatment. In DNA, the CDR3 is TGTGCCAGCAGCCCTCGAGACTGGACCTACGAGCAGTACTTC. Its protein product is CASSPRDWTYEQYF.